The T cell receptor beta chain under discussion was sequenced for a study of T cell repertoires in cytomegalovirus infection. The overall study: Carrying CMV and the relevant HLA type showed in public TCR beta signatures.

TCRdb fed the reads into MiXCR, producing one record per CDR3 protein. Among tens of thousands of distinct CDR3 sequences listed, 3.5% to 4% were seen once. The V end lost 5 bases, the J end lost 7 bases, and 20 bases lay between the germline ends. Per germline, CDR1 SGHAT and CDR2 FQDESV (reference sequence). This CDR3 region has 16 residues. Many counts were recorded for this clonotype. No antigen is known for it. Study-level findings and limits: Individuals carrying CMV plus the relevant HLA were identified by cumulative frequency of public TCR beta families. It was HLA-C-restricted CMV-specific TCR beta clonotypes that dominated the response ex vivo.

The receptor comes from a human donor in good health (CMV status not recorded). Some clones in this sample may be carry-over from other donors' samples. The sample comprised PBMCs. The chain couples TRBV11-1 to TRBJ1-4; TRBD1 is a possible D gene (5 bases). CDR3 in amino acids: CASSNLQETGGEKLFF. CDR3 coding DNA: TGTGCCAGCAGCAACCTACAGGAAACAGGCGGTGAAAAACTGTTTTTT.